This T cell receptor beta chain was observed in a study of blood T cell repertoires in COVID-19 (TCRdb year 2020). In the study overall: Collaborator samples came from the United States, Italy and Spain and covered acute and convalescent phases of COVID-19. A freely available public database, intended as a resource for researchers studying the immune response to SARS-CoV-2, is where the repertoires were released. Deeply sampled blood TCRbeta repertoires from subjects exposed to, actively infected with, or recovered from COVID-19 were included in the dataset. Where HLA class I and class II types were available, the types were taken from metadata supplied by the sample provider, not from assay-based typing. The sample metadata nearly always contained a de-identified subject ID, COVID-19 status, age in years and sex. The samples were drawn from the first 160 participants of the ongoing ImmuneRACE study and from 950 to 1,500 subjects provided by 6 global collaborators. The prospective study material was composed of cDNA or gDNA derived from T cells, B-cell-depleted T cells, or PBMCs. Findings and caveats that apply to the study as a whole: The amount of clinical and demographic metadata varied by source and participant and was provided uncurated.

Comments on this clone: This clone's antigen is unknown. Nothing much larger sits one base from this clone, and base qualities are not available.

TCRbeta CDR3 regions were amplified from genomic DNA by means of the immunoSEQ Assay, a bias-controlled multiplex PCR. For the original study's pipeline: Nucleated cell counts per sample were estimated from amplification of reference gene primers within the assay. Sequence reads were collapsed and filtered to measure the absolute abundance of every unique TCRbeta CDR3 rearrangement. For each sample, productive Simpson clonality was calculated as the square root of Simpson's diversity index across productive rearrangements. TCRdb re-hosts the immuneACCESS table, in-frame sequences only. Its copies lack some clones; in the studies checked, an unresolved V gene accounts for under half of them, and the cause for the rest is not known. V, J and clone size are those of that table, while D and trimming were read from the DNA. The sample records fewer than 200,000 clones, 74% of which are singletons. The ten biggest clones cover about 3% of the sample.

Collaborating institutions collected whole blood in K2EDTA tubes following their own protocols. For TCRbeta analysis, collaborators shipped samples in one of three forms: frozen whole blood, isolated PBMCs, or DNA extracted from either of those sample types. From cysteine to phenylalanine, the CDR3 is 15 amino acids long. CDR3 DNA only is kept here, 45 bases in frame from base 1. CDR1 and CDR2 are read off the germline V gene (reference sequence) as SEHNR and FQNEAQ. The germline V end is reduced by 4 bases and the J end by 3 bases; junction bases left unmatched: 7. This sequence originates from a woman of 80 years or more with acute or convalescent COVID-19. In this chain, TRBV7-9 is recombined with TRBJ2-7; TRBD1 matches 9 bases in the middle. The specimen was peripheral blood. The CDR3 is CASSWTGEVFYEQYF. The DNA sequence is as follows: TGTGCCAGCAGCTGGACAGGGGAGGTCTTCTACGAGCAGTACTTC. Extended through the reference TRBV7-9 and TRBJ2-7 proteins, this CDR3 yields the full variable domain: DTGVSQNPRHKITKRGQNVTFRCDPISEHNRLYWYRQTLGQGPEFLTYFQNEAQLEKSRLLSDRFSAERPKGSFSTLEIQRTEQGDSAMYLCASSWTGEVFYEQYFGPGTRLTVT.